This T cell receptor (beta chain) was identified in a study of blood T cell repertoires in COVID-19. Study overall: From the United States, Italy and Spain came samples of acute and convalescent COVID-19. Nucleic acid was either cDNA or gDNA, and it came from T cells, B-cell-depleted T cells, or PBMCs.

This clone is a singleton in its sample. Trimming stripped 7 bases from V and 4 bases from J, with 17 bases between. This CDR3 contains 15 residues. Per the germline V gene, CDR1 is ENHRY and CDR2 is SYGVKD. TCRdb keeps only in-frame clones here, not all; method: immunoSEQ multiplex PCR. The table lists fewer than 350,000 clones, approximately 91% of them singletons. Sequenced: peripheral blood. The sequence derives from a man between 18 and 35 years old with active or convalescent COVID-19. The chain carries TRBV10-3 and TRBJ2-1; a weak D match, TRBD1 (6 bases). In DNA form, the CDR3 reads TGTGCCATCACCGCCGGGACAACGCCATACAATGAGCAGTTCTTC. Protein product: CAITAGTTPYNEQFF.